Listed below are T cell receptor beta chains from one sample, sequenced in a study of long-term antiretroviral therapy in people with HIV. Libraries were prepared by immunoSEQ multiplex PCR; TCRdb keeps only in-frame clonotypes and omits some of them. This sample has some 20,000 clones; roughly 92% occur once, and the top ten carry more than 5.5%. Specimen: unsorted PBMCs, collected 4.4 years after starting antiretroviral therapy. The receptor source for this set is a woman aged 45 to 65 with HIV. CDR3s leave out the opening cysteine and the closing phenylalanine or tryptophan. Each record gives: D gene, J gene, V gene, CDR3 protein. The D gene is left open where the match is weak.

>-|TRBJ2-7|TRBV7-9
ASSLVSGRAYEQY
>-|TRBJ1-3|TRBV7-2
ASSLYGGGRLSGNTIY
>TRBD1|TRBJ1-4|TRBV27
ASSLAKQGFLEKLF
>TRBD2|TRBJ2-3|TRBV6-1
ASGTSVSQY
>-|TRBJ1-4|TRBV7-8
ASSPYLPTNEKLF
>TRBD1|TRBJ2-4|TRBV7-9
ASRQGADKNIQY
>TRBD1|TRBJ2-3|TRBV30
AWSVTGGPTDTQY
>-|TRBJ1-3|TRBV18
ASSPNSGNTIY
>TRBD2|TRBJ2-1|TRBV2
ASSWTSGGRGSSYNEQF
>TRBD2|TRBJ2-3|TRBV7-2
ASSIGTTAQY
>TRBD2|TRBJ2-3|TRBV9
ASSVGTSGGATDTQY
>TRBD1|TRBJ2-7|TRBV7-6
ASSLGDRGAEQY
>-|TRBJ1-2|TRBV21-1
ASSNPGQQNYGYT
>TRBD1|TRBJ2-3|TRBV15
ATSRRTGGDTDTQY
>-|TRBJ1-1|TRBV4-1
ASSPQVLNTEAF
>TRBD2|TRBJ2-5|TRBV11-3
ASSLGPGLAQETQY
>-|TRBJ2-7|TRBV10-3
AISESGRYYEQY
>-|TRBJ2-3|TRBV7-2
ASNHWAGAADTQY
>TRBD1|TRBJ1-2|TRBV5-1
ASSLGQAPPGGYT
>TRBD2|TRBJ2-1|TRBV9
ASSVEGAGYYNEQF
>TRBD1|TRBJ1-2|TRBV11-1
ASSLNYPGGRGYT
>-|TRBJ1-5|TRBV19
ASSGGGKSNQPQH
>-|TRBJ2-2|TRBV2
ASSDAGELF
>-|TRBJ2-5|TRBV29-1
SVEEGGQETQY
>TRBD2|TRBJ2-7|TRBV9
ASSGGIGTSGGPSREQY